The clone carrying this T cell receptor beta chain was seen a few times. What it binds is not known. This sample was taken from a study of CD8+ T cells in alopecia areata. Study in general: For the treated group, dosing was oral tofacitinib at 5 to 10 mg twice daily.

Indicated treatment: oral pan-JAK inhibitor, 5-10 mg twice daily. TCR sequencing used cDNA made by reverse transcription of extracted RNA. This table comes from immunoSEQ multiplex PCR, and its TCRdb copy is limited to in-frame clones, with some not included. The top ten hold under 1.2% of the sample, which has fewer than 250,000 clones, roughly 60% seen once. General study findings and limits: With tofacitinib ongoing, many expanded lesional clones persisted in both scalp and blood. As there was one nonresponder, how baseline CD8+ expansion relates to response remains uncertain. Normal skin's resident alphabeta T cells are also sequenced in scalp samples.

This receptor was taken from a human donor with alopecia areata. The sample here was CD4+ T cells sorted from blood, taken at week 24, from a patient treated with tofacitinib.

DNA for the CDR3: TGCGCCAGCAGGCAAAATATGAACACTGAAGCTTTCTTT. Encoded protein: CASRQNMNTEAFF. The chain is built from TRBV4-1 and TRBJ1-1; no clear D gene. Trimming took 6 bases from V and 0 from J, leaving 8 bases between them. Per the germline V gene, CDR1 is MGHRA and CDR2 is YSYEKL. This CDR3 contains 13 residues.